Listed here are 17 T cell receptor beta chains from one sample, sequenced in a study of blood T cell repertoires in COVID-19. Generated by immunoSEQ multiplex PCR, the TCRdb table keeps only in-frame clones and is missing some. The sample consists of around 68,000 clones, approximately 88% of them appearing once. Sequenced sample: peripheral blood. These receptors were collected from a woman between 45 and 65 years old with acute or convalescent COVID-19.

The V call is TRBV7-2, the J call TRBJ1-1; TRBD1 aligns across 9 bases. CDR1 and CDR2 (germline): SGHTA, FQGNSA. Germline trimming cut 4 bases from V and 3 bases from J; bases unmatched to any gene: 6. The CDR3 covers 15 residues. The CDR3 DNA sequence: TGTGCCAGCAGCTCAAGCAACAGGGGGCACACTGAAGCTTTCTTT. It specifies CASSSSNRGHTEAFF.

This clone was observed a single time. This chain links TRBV27 with TRBJ2-5, with TRBD1 as a possible D gene (5 bases). V was pared by 2 bases and J by 5 bases, with 12 bases between. Germline assignment: CDR1 MNHEY and CDR2 SMNVEV (reference sequence). CDR3 length: 14 residues. In DNA, the CDR3 is TGTGCCAGCAGTTTAATGGCAGGGCGGGAGACCCAGTACTTC. It is translated as CASSLMAGRETQYF.

Comments on this clone: Sequence at one end of the junction differs from germline and may be a read error. The rearrangement joins TRBV15 to TRBJ2-7; 9 bases fit TRBD1. Germline V gene data show CDR1 as LNHNV and CDR2 as YYDKDF (reference sequence). The CDR3 has 14 amino acids. The CDR3 here is CATSRETGGYEQYF. The CDR3, as DNA: TGTGCCACCAGCCGAGAGACAGGGGGCTACGAGCAGTACTTC.

The rearrangement joins TRBV12-3 or TRBV12-4 to TRBJ1-2; tentative D call: TRBD1 (5 bases). Trimming left V 5 bases short and J 8 bases short, with 15 bases between. The CDR3 sequence is 13 residues long. This CDR3 reads CASSPGTQGGYTF. The DNA for the CDR3 is TGTGCCAGCAGTCCTGGGACTCAAGGGGGCTACACCTTC.

The chain joins TRBV29-1 to TRBJ2-7, with TRBD2 identical over 12 bases. The V and J ends lost 4 bases and 6 bases, in that order; junction bases with no gene match: 4. CDR3 size: 13 residues. Germline lookup yields CDR1 SQVTM and CDR2 ANQGSEA. The CDR3 coding sequence is TGCAGCGTTGTTGTGACTAGCGGGAGCGAGCAGTACTTC. Translation gives CSVVVTSGSEQYF.

This chain uses TRBV5-4 with TRBJ2-1; TRBD2 agrees at 8 bases. The CDR3 length is 17 residues. V shed 0 bases, J shed 4 bases, and the junction held 9 bases outside the gene matches. Germline V gene sequence: CDR1 SGHNT, CDR2 YYREEE (reference sequence). As DNA, the CDR3 is TGTGCCAGCAGCTTGGGAGGGGGAAGCGGGAGTTACAATGAGCAGTTCTTC. As protein: CASSLGGGSGSYNEQFF.

V and J are TRBV27 and TRBJ1-1; 7 nucleotides line up with TRBD1. After removal of 5 bases from V and 4 bases from J, the junction contained 22 bases not matched to a gene. Germline lookup yields CDR1 MNHEY and CDR2 SMNVEV (reference sequence). CDR3 length: 19 residues. CDR3 coding DNA: TGTGCCAGCAGTCCCCGACAGGGCGGAGTGGGAAATCAAATCACTGAAGCTTTCTTT. Translation: CASSPRQGGVGNQITEAFF.

The J gene is TRBJ2-7, the V gene TRBV19; TRBD1 aligns across 9 bases. The ends lost 6 bases at V and 6 bases at J; junction bases unmatched: 12. This CDR3 is built from 15 residues. Germline CDR1 is LNHDA and CDR2 is SQIVND (reference sequence). CDR3: CASSLLDRGRGEQYF. The CDR3 DNA reads TGTGCCAGTAGCCTTTTGGACAGGGGACGTGGCGAGCAGTACTTC.

The J gene is TRBJ2-7, the V gene TRBV30; 9 bases fit TRBD1. The CDR3 is 13 amino acids. The germline V gene encodes CDR1 GTSNPN and CDR2 SVGIG (reference sequence). After removal of 5 bases from V and 6 bases from J, the junction contained 8 bases not matched to a gene. Here the CDR3 DNA reads TGTGCCTGGGGGACAGGGTTACTCATCGAGCAGTACTTC. It specifies CAWGTGLLIEQYF. Complete variable domain (other parts from reference TRBV30 and TRBJ2-7): SQTIHQWPATLVQPVGSPLSLECTVEGTSNPNLYWYRQAAGRGLQLLFYSVGIGQISSEVPQNLSASRPQDRQFILSSKKLLLSDSGFYLCAWGTGLLIEQYFGPGTRLTVT.

The V and J genes are TRBV19 and TRBJ2-7; TRBD1 might be the D (5 bases). V lost 5 bases and J 1 base, leaving 6 bases between the germline ends. CDR3 length: 12 residues. Germline-derived CDR1 and CDR2 are LNHDA and SQIVND (reference sequence). The CDR3: CASSDRSYEQYF. DNA of the CDR3: TGTGCCAGTAGTGACAGATCCTACGAGCAGTACTTC.

V gene TRBV7-2 combines with J gene TRBJ2-3, with 14 bases aligning to TRBD2. CDR1 and CDR2 (germline): SGHTA, FQGNSA. V lost 6 bases, J lost 6 bases, and 8 bases stayed unmatched. The CDR3 runs to 16 residues. CDR3 protein: CASRAGLAGEVDTQYF. CDR3 nucleotide sequence: TGTGCCAGCAGAGCGGGACTAGCGGGAGAGGTGGATACGCAGTATTTT.

The chain combines TRBV5-1 with TRBJ1-1; tentatively, D is TRBD1 (5 bases). Germline V lookup: CDR1 SGHRS, CDR2 YFSETQ. V dropped 0 bases and J dropped 8 bases, with 14 bases sitting between them. The CDR3 has 14 amino acids. CDR3 nucleotide sequence: TGCGCCAGCAGCTTGGAGTGGGCAGGGTGGGAAGCTTTCTTT. Protein product: CASSLEWAGWEAFF.

The rearrangement joins TRBV28 to TRBJ1-5, with a possible D match to TRBD1 (6 bases). The CDR3 consists of 16 residues. Trimming cost V 6 bases and J 6 bases, with 21 bases left between them. CDR1 MDHEN and CDR2 SYDVKM come from the germline V gene. As DNA, the CDR3 is TGTGCCAGCAGGCGCCTGGGGGCTCCCAATTTTCAGCCCCAGCATTTT. This translates into CASRRLGAPNFQPQHF.

This chain joins TRBV25-1 and TRBJ2-7; D may be TRBD1 (6 bases). The germline V gene has CDR1 MGHDK and CDR2 SYGVNS. The CDR3 spans 15 residues. V was pared by 5 bases and J by 4 bases, with 18 bases between. CDR3: CASSSRTGTTYEQYF. DNA for the CDR3: TGTGCCAGCAGTAGTCGCACGGGGACAACGTACGAGCAGTACTTC.

The genes are TRBV7-2 and TRBJ2-3, with D perhaps TRBD1 (5 bases). Deletions cut 3 bases from V and 4 bases from J, with 11 bases between. The CDR3 spans 14 residues. Germline values: CDR1 SGHTA, CDR2 FQGNSA. The CDR3 protein is CASSLQPTADTQYF. DNA of the CDR3: TGTGCCAGCAGCTTGCAGCCGACAGCAGATACGCAGTATTTT.

V usage is TRBV2 and J usage is TRBJ2-7; 7 positions match TRBD1. Germline loops: CDR1 SNHLY, CDR2 FYNNEI. This CDR3 has 14 residues. After removal of 9 bases from V and 1 base from J, the junction contained 9 bases not matched to a gene. CDR3 coding DNA: TGTGCCAGTCGGGACAGCCATACGTCCTACGAGCAGTACTTC. This sequence encodes CASRDSHTSYEQYF.

The rearrangement joins TRBV7-9 to TRBJ2-7; TRBD2 might be the D (6 bases). Germline V gene sequence: CDR1 SEHNR, CDR2 FQNEAQ (reference sequence). The V end was cut by 8 bases, the J end by 0 bases, with 8 bases between. The CDR3 has 12 amino acids. CDR3 bases: TGTGCCAGCGGGAGGACCTCCTACGAGCAGTACTTC. It translates to CASGRTSYEQYF.